The rows below give T cell receptor beta chains drawn from one sample of a study of T-cell reconstitution after alpha-beta-depleted transplantation in children. TCRdb called the PCR reads again in MiXCR, with one record for every CDR3 protein. In the table there are about 440,000 distinct CDR3 sequences, around 46% of which are singletons. The source material was PBMCs, sampled before TCRalphabeta/CD19-depleted stem cell transplant. Every receptor here comes from a girl aged 2-10 years with aplastic anemia, due to receive a stem cell transplant. CDR3s include the opening cysteine and the closing phenylalanine or tryptophan. Fields, in order: clone size, V gene, J gene, CDR3 length, D gene, CDR3 protein, CDR3 DNA. D genes are given only for firm matches. For some rows the clone size is stated as once, few or many, or as a class when expanded; others skip it.

few,TRBV20-1,TRBJ1-2,14,-,CSARALQGTYGYTF,TGCAGTGCTAGAGCATTACAGGGTACCTATGGCTACACCTTC
-,TRBV20-1,TRBJ2-1,14,TRBD1,CSAKGQRNYNEQFF,TGCAGTGCAAAGGGACAGCGAAATTACAATGAGCAGTTCTTC
-,TRBV7-2,TRBJ1-2,13,-,CASSFNSNYGYTF,TGTGCCAGCAGCTTCAACAGTAACTATGGCTACACCTTC
many,TRBV29-1,TRBJ2-1,15,TRBD2,CSVEGGGPPYNEQFF,TGCAGCGTTGAGGGGGGAGGGCCCCCCTACAATGAGCAGTTCTTC
many,TRBV7-2,TRBJ1-1,15,TRBD1,CASRPRQGENTEAFF,TGTGCCAGCAGACCCCGACAGGGCGAAAACACTGAAGCTTTCTTT
many,TRBV29-1,TRBJ2-1,13,TRBD2,CTITPSGLNEQFF,TGCACTATTACGCCTAGCGGGTTGAATGAGCAGTTCTTC
-,TRBV12-3/TRBV12-4,TRBJ1-6,14,-,CASAEGHYNSPLHF,TGTGCCTCCGCCGAGGGTCACTATAATTCACCCCTCCACTTT
few,TRBV27,TRBJ2-7,16,TRBD2,CASSLLGLAGDYEQYF,TGTGCCAGCAGCCTACTCGGACTAGCGGGAGACTACGAGCAGTACTTC
-,TRBV29-1,TRBJ1-5,14,-,CSVSGVNSNQPQHF,TGCAGCGTTTCAGGCGTAAATAGCAATCAGCCCCAGCATTTT
-,TRBV20-1,TRBJ2-7,14,-,CSASKQGLSYEQYF,TGCAGTGCTAGTAAACAGGGTCTCTCCTACGAGCAGTACTTC
once,TRBV7-9,TRBJ2-5,15,TRBD1,CAISSRDRGEETQYF,TGTGCCATCAGCTCCCGAGACAGGGGGGAAGAGACCCAGTACTTC
-,TRBV7-2,TRBJ2-5,16,TRBD2,CASSLHSGTTGETQYF,TGTGCCAGCAGCTTACACTCCGGGACTACGGGGGAGACCCAGTACTTC
-,TRBV5-1,TRBJ2-7,15,-,CASSSHPDGTYEQYF,TGCGCCAGCAGCTCCCACCCAGACGGCACCTACGAGCAGTACTTC
-,TRBV30,TRBJ1-6,16,-,CAWSVRDFSYNSPLHF,TGTGCCTGGAGCGTCCGGGACTTCTCCTATAATTCACCCCTCCACTTT
many,TRBV20-1,TRBJ2-5,12,-,CSASRGAETQYF,TGCAGTGCGAGCAGGGGCGCCGAGACCCAGTACTTC
-,TRBV28,TRBJ2-7,13,-,CASSSQGSHEQYF,TGTGCCAGCAGTTCACAGGGTTCCCACGAGCAGTACTTC
few,TRBV7-8,TRBJ2-7,14,-,CASSPVFASYEQYF,TGTGCCAGCAGCCCCGTATTTGCCTCCTACGAGCAGTACTTC
-,TRBV28,TRBJ2-7,12,-,CASSPEFYEQYF,TGTGCCAGCAGCCCCGAGTTCTACGAGCAGTACTTC
-,TRBV10-3,TRBJ2-3,13,-,CAISDRDTDTQYF,TGTGCCATCAGTGACAGGGACACAGATACGCAGTATTTT
-,TRBV9,TRBJ2-1,15,TRBD1,CASSVELMDRGEQFF,TGTGCCAGCAGCGTGGAACTTATGGACAGGGGTGAGCAGTTCTTC
-,TRBV28,TRBJ2-4,13,-,CGYGPMAKNIQYF,TGCGGGTACGGCCCCATGGCCAAAAACATTCAGTACTTC
-,TRBV7-9,TRBJ1-5,15,TRBD1,CASPEGAGGYQPQHF,TGTGCCAGCCCTGAAGGGGCAGGGGGCTATCAGCCCCAGCATTTT
many,TRBV7-2,TRBJ2-5,15,TRBD2,CASSFPGLVSETQYF,TGTGCCAGCAGCTTCCCCGGACTAGTATCTGAGACCCAGTACTTC
many,TRBV5-1,TRBJ2-1,13,TRBD2,CASSLSGRNEQFF,TGCGCCAGCAGCCTAAGCGGGAGGAATGAGCAGTTCTTC
few,TRBV7-2,TRBJ2-7,16,-,CASSFLPTGFSYEQYF,TGTGCCAGCAGCTTTCTACCGACAGGTTTCTCCTACGAGCAGTACTTC
few,TRBV6-2/TRBV6-3,TRBJ2-1,16,-,CASSYEDWRSYNEQFF,TGTGCCAGCAGTTACGAAGACTGGCGGTCCTACAATGAGCAGTTCTTC
many,TRBV19,TRBJ2-2,16,-,CASSILRAENTGELFF,TGTGCCAGTAGTATTCTTAGGGCAGAGAACACCGGGGAGCTGTTTTTT
-,TRBV28,TRBJ2-7,13,TRBD1,CASGYGTGSSKYF,TGTGCCAGCGGGTACGGGACAGGGAGTAGCAAGTACTTC
many,TRBV12-3/TRBV12-4,TRBJ2-1,15,-,CASSLERPPHNEQFF,TGTGCCAGCAGCTTGGAACGGCCGCCACACAATGAGCAGTTCTTC
-,TRBV7-2,TRBJ2-5,18,TRBD1,CASSLRLEDTDREETQYF,TGTGCCAGCAGCTTGCGTTTGGAGGACACCGACAGGGAGGAGACCCAGTACTTC
once,TRBV30,TRBJ2-7,16,-,CAWGSAFGGPFYEQYF,TGTGCCTGGGGATCTGCTTTTGGGGGACCGTTCTACGAGCAGTACTTC
few,TRBV11-2,TRBJ2-1,14,TRBD2,CASSFPGTINEQFF,TGTGCCAGCAGCTTCCCCGGGACTATCAATGAGCAGTTCTTC
-,TRBV12-3/TRBV12-4,TRBJ2-1,15,TRBD2,CASSDSGGGYNEQFF,TGTGCCAGCAGTGATAGCGGGGGAGGCTACAATGAGCAGTTCTTC
many,TRBV7-2,TRBJ1-4,15,-,CASSLTPATNEKLFF,TGTGCCAGCAGCTTAACCCCGGCAACTAATGAAAAACTGTTTTTT
-,TRBV3-1,TRBJ2-5,12,-,CASSQETRGQYF,TGTGCCAGCAGCCAAGAGACCCGGGGCCAGTACTTC
many,TRBV5-1,TRBJ1-5,17,TRBD1,CASSPGQGWNENQPQHF,TGCGCCAGCAGCCCGGGACAGGGGTGGAATGAAAATCAGCCCCAGCATTTT
many,TRBV29-1,TRBJ2-1,13,TRBD1,CSVGTTGYNEQFF,TGCAGCGTTGGGACGACAGGGTACAATGAGCAGTTCTTC
-,TRBV4-2,TRBJ2-3,15,-,CASSQGRVATDTQYF,TGTGCCAGCAGCCAAGGTCGGGTAGCGACGGATACGCAGTATTTT
many,TRBV7-9,TRBJ1-5,13,-,CASSLAGDQPQHF,TGTGCCAGCAGCTTAGCCGGGGATCAGCCCCAGCATTTT
-,TRBV2,TRBJ2-7,13,-,CASSASRAYEQYF,TGTGCCAGCAGTGCGTCACGGGCCTACGAGCAGTACTTC
many,TRBV12-3/TRBV12-4,TRBJ2-3,14,-,CASSLRQWADTQYF,TGTGCCAGCAGTCTCAGACAGTGGGCAGATACGCAGTATTTT
-,TRBV20-1,TRBJ2-1,13,TRBD1,CSARPQGGNEQFF,TGCAGTGCTAGACCACAGGGGGGCAATGAGCAGTTCTTC
-,TRBV6-1,TRBJ2-7,14,-,CASRRVYASYEQYF,TGTGCCAGCAGGAGGGTCTATGCCTCCTACGAGCAGTACTTC
few,TRBV20-1,TRBJ2-1,21,TRBD2,CSARVRLLGREGIGRYNEQFF,TGCAGTGCTAGGGTCCGGCTCCTAGGGCGGGAGGGAATTGGGCGATACAATGAGCAGTTCTTC
few,TRBV3-1,TRBJ2-5,15,TRBD1,CASSRPDREQETQYF,TGTGCCAGCAGCCGACCTGACAGGGAACAAGAGACCCAGTACTTC
many,TRBV4-1,TRBJ2-7,11,-,CASSQAREQYF,TGCGCCAGCAGCCAAGCCCGTGAGCAGTACTTC
-,TRBV20-1,TRBJ2-3,13,-,CSASVGATDTQYF,TGCAGTGCCTCGGTGGGGGCAACAGATACGCAGTATTTT
-,TRBV20-1,TRBJ2-1,14,-,CSARDFRLYNEQFF,TGCAGTGCTAGAGATTTTAGGTTATACAATGAGCAGTTCTTC
few,TRBV5-1,TRBJ2-7,15,-,CASSLRSWGYNEQYF,TGCGCCAGCAGCTTGCGGAGTTGGGGATACAACGAGCAGTACTTC
-,TRBV20-1,TRBJ1-1,15,TRBD1,CSARTGAGGYTEAFF,TGCAGTGCGCGGACAGGGGCCGGGGGTTACACTGAAGCTTTCTTT
many,TRBV5-1,TRBJ2-6,15,-,CASSLAVAGANVLTF,TGCGCCAGCAGCTTGGCAGTAGCCGGGGCCAACGTCCTGACTTTC
-,TRBV29-1,TRBJ2-7,12,TRBD2,CSVGTSRYEQYF,TGCAGCGTGGGGACTAGCCGCTACGAGCAGTACTTC
-,TRBV30,TRBJ1-1,15,-,CAWSVGGAGGTEAFF,TGTGCCTGGAGTGTCGGGGGGGCCGGGGGCACTGAAGCTTTCTTT
-,TRBV4-1,TRBJ2-7,17,TRBD2,CASSLSAGGSNSYEQYF,TGCGCCAGCAGCCTATCAGCGGGAGGGTCGAACTCCTACGAGCAGTACTTC
few,TRBV7-9,TRBJ2-7,15,-,CASSPTRDGTYEQYF,TGTGCCAGCAGCCCGACCCGGGACGGTACCTACGAGCAGTACTTC